Below, 30 T cell receptor beta chains from the same sample are listed, as sequenced in a study of cytomegalovirus exposure and HLA in healthy donors. PCR was performed using 60 Vbeta and 13 Jbeta primers. TCRdb keeps only in-frame clones here, not all; method: immunoSEQ multiplex PCR. The sample includes 200,000 to 300,000 clones, around 80% seen only once; the top ten take 0.4% to 0.6%. Sequencing was carried out using PBMCs. Source of these receptors: a boy between 5 and 17 years old in good health and CMV-seronegative.

This clone was observed a handful of times. The V gene is TRBV19, the J gene TRBJ1-5, with D perhaps TRBD1 (5 bases). CDR1 is LNHDA and CDR2 is SQIVND in the germline V gene (reference sequence). The CDR3 consists of 15 residues. V was pared by 1 base and J by 3 bases, with 10 bases between. CDR3 residues: CASSIGQSFNQPQHF. Here the CDR3 DNA reads TGTGCCAGTAGTATAGGACAGTCCTTCAATCAGCCCCAGCATTTT.

This sequence joins TRBV5-6 and TRBJ2-3; D remains ambiguous. Germline lookup yields CDR1 SGHDT and CDR2 YYEEEE. Trimming shortened V by 2 bases and J by 7 bases, and 14 bases separated the two germline ends. CDR3 length: 14 amino acids. CDR3 residues: CASSFSGPDYTQYF. CDR3 DNA sequence: TGTGCCAGCAGCTTTAGTGGGCCTGATTATACGCAGTATTTT.

V is TRBV9 and J is TRBJ1-1, with 8 bases lining up with TRBD1. This CDR3 has 13 residues. J lost 4 bases, V lost 2 bases, and 1 base had no gene match. Germline values: CDR1 SGDLS, CDR2 YYNGEE. DNA for the CDR3: TGTGCCAGCAGCGTTACAGGGGGCACTGAAGCTTTCTTT. Protein product: CASSVTGGTEAFF. The variable domain in full, with the rest retrieved from reference TRBV9 and TRBJ1-1, is DSGVTQTPKHLITATGQRVTLRCSPRSGDLSVYWYQQSLDQGLQFLIQYYNGEERAKGNILERFSAQQFPDLHSELNLSSLELGDSALYFCASSVTGGTEAFFGQGTRLTVV.

The V gene is TRBV6-1, the J gene TRBJ2-7; D may be TRBD1 (5 bases). V lost 8 bases, J lost 0 bases, and 14 bases lay in between. The CDR3 spans 14 residues. In germline, CDR1 is MNHNS, CDR2 SASEGT. The CDR3 reads CASSRDYGSYEQYF. CDR3 in DNA: TGTGCCAGCTCCAGGGATTATGGCTCCTACGAGCAGTACTTC.

The gene calls are TRBV7-2 and TRBJ2-7; 9 positions agree with TRBD1. CDR1 SGHTA and CDR2 FQGNSA come from the germline V gene. CDR3 length: 15 amino acids. V lost 5 bases and J lost 2; bases outside the gene matches: 7. CDR3 sequence reads: CASSPWTGVPYEQYF. The DNA of the CDR3 is TGTGCCAGCAGCCCTTGGACAGGGGTCCCCTACGAGCAGTACTTC. The full variable domain, rest sourced from reference TRBV7-2 and TRBJ2-7, is GAGVSQSPSNKVTEKGKDVELRCDPISGHTALYWYRQSLGQGLEFLIYFQGNSAPDKSGLPSDRFSAERTGGSVSTLTIQRTQQEDSAVYLCASSPWTGVPYEQYFGPGTRLTVT.

This chain connects TRBV25-1 to TRBJ2-7, with TRBD2 as a possible D gene (5 bases). The CDR3 has 12 residues. Trimming took 3 bases from V and 5 from J, leaving 8 bases between them. Germline CDR1 is MGHDK and CDR2 is SYGVNS. In DNA form, the CDR3 reads TGTGCCAGCAGTGACCGGGGTAACGAGCAGTACTTC. This codes for CASSDRGNEQYF.

This clone was detected a few times. The chain employs TRBV5-4 and TRBJ1-1, with no clear D. V lost 0 bases and J lost 0, with 12 bases in between. In germline, CDR1 is SGHNT, CDR2 YYREEE (reference sequence). This CDR3 has 16 amino acids. CDR3: CASSLAGVLLNTEAFF. For the CDR3, the DNA is TGTGCCAGCAGCTTGGCCGGGGTCCTCCTGAACACTGAAGCTTTCTTT.

The rearrangement links TRBV18 to TRBJ1-2; 12 bases map to TRBD1. Germline-derived CDR1 and CDR2 are KGHSH and LQKENI. This CDR3 region has 17 residues. J gave up 3 bases and V 3 bases, and 8 bases lay outside the gene matches. CDR3 sequence: CASSPPGQGAQDYGYTF. The CDR3 DNA follows: TGTGCCAGCTCACCTCCGGGACAGGGGGCGCAGGACTATGGCTACACCTTC. Full variable domain (outside the CDR3, taken from reference TRBV18 and TRBJ1-2): NAGVMQNPRHLVRRRGQEARLRCSPMKGHSHVYWYRQLPEEGLKFMVYLQKENIIDESGMPKERFSAEFPKEGPSILRIQQVVRGDSAAYFCASSPPGQGAQDYGYTFGSGTRLTVV.

The chain has TRBV4-1 and TRBJ2-5; the match to TRBD2 covers 7 bases. Germline V lookup: CDR1 MGHRA, CDR2 YSYEKL. J was trimmed by 2 bases and V by 5 bases; bases with no gene match: 11. The CDR3 covers 16 residues. In nucleotides, the CDR3 is TGCGCCAGCAGCTTACTACTCGGGACTACTCAAGAGACCCAGTACTTC. Its protein product is CASSLLLGTTQETQYF.

V and J are TRBV27 and TRBJ2-1; D possibly corresponds to TRBD1 (5 bases). The germline gives CDR1 MNHEY, CDR2 SMNVEV (reference sequence). CDR3 length equals 16 residues. Trimming pared 6 bases from V and 4 bases from J, leaving 19 bases between. The CDR3 region has the DNA TGTGCCAGCAGGCCACAGGTGGTACGGGTTTACAATGAGCAGTTCTTC. This gives the protein CASRPQVVRVYNEQFF.

V gene TRBV6-6 combines with J gene TRBJ2-5; D is unresolved. V lost 6 bases and J 1 base, leaving 15 bases between the germline ends. The CDR3 is 15 amino acids. Looked up from germline, CDR1 is MNHNY and CDR2 is SVGAGI (reference sequence). CDR3 sequence reads: CASRPGIHAQETQYF. DNA for the CDR3: TGTGCCAGCAGGCCTGGTATACACGCCCAAGAGACCCAGTACTTC.

The rearrangement uses TRBV2 and TRBJ2-4; no clear D gene. There are 17 residues in the CDR3. The germline V and J ends were trimmed by 0 bases and 0 bases, with 12 bases remaining between them. Germline values: CDR1 SNHLY, CDR2 FYNNEI. Here the CDR3 DNA reads TGTGCCAGCAGTGAAGCGATTACATTGAAAGCCAAAAACATTCAGTACTTC. The encoded protein is CASSEAITLKAKNIQYF.

V and J are TRBV14 and TRBJ2-5; weak D call: TRBD2 (5 bases). V lost 4 bases and J lost 4, with 16 bases in between. In germline, CDR1 is SGHDN, CDR2 FVKESK. The CDR3 totals 15 residues. CDR3 coding DNA: TGTGCCAGCAGCCGGACCTGGCGGGTAGGAGAGACCCAGTACTTC. It translates to CASSRTWRVGETQYF.

The chain has TRBV5-4 and TRBJ2-5; 11 bases line up with TRBD2. CDR3 length: 16 amino acids. The V segment lost 0 bases and the J segment 3 bases; nucleotides outside the gene matches: 4. Germline V CDR1 and CDR2: SGHNT, YYREEE (reference sequence). CDR3: CASSLGLSGGEETQYF. The CDR3, as DNA: TGTGCCAGCAGCTTGGGCCTTAGCGGGGGGGAAGAGACCCAGTACTTC.

The V and J genes are TRBV5-6 and TRBJ1-5; D remains ambiguous. Trimming pared 0 bases from V and 3 bases from J, leaving 7 bases between. Germline CDR1 reads SGHDT; CDR2 reads YYEEEE. The CDR3 is 14 amino acids. This CDR3 is CASSLDRVNQPQHF. CDR3 nucleotides: TGTGCCAGCAGCTTGGACCGGGTCAATCAGCCCCAGCATTTT.

The rearrangement uses TRBV11-3 and TRBJ2-1, with TRBD2 matching 7 bases. Germline V lookup: CDR1 SGHNT, CDR2 YENEEA. This CDR3 comprises 15 residues. V was pared by 1 base and J by 2 bases, with 2 bases of the junction left unmatched. The CDR3 here is CASSLVAGAYNEQFF. In DNA, the CDR3 is TGTGCCAGCAGCTTAGTAGCGGGCGCCTACAATGAGCAGTTCTTC.

This clone was picked up one time. The rearrangement joins TRBV9 to TRBJ1-6, with TRBD1 identical over 8 bases. V gave up 9 bases and J gave up 8 bases; unmatched junction bases: 10. Germline V lookup: CDR1 SGDLS, CDR2 YYNGEE. This CDR3 has 14 amino acids. For the CDR3, the DNA is TGTGCCACCGCGCGGGGACAGGAAGATTCACCCCTCCACTTT. It specifies CATARGQEDSPLHF.

The chain links TRBV10-3 to TRBJ1-2; D is perhaps TRBD1 (5 bases). CDR1 is ENHRY and CDR2 is SYGVKD in the germline V gene. The CDR3 has 11 amino acids. The V and J ends lost 7 bases and 5 bases respectively, with 8 bases between them. The CDR3, as DNA: TGTGCCATCACCAGACAGTATGGCTACACCTTC. Its protein product is CAITRQYGYTF.

This chain uses TRBV19 with TRBJ1-5; 9 bases align to TRBD1. This CDR3 has 15 residues. Unmatched junction bases numbered 8, after V lost 5 bases and J lost 6 bases. Germline V CDR1 and CDR2: LNHDA, SQIVND (reference sequence). CDR3 in DNA: TGTGCCAGTAGTCCCACAGGGGGCGTTGGTCAGCCCCAGCATTTT. Protein: CASSPTGGVGQPQHF.

V gene TRBV5-1 combines with J gene TRBJ2-5; 7 nucleotides line up with TRBD2. J was trimmed by 0 bases and V by 2 bases; bases with no gene match: 4. The CDR3 loop spans 15 amino acids. Germline CDR1 is SGHRS and CDR2 is YFSETQ. In nucleotides, the CDR3 is TGCGCCAGCAGCTTAACGGGGGGTTACCAAGAGACCCAGTACTTC. This gives the protein CASSLTGGYQETQYF. The whole variable domain, filled in from reference TRBV5-1 and TRBJ2-5, reads KAGVTQTPRYLIKTRGQQVTLSCSPISGHRSVSWYQQTPGQGLQFLFEYFSETQRNKGNFPGRFSGRQFSNSRSEMNVSTLELGDSALYLCASSLTGGYQETQYFGPGTRLLVL.

The chain is built from TRBV7-2 and TRBJ1-6, with D perhaps matching TRBD1 (6 bases). The CDR3 is 15 amino acids. Per germline, CDR1 SGHTA and CDR2 FQGNSA. V dropped 5 bases and J dropped 0 bases, with 8 bases sitting between them. The CDR3, as DNA: TGTGCCAGCAGCGACAGGAGCTCCTATAATTCACCCCTCCACTTT. Protein product: CASSDRSSYNSPLHF. Full variable domain (rest looked up from reference TRBV7-2 and TRBJ1-6): GAGVSQSPSNKVTEKGKDVELRCDPISGHTALYWYRQSLGQGLEFLIYFQGNSAPDKSGLPSDRFSAERTGGSVSTLTIQRTQQEDSAVYLCASSDRSSYNSPLHFGNGTRLTVT.

V and J are TRBV2 and TRBJ2-7; TRBD2 matches 9 bases. The CDR3 extends over 16 amino acids. Germline CDR1 reads SNHLY; CDR2 reads FYNNEI. Trimming took 7 bases from V and 4 from J; bases not matched to a gene: 14. The CDR3: CASKGAMASGNYEQYF. The CDR3 DNA is TGTGCCAGCAAGGGGGCCATGGCTAGCGGGAATTACGAGCAGTACTTC.

The chain links TRBV5-5 to TRBJ2-2, with a tentative D call TRBD2 (5 bases). V lost 1 base and J lost 2, with 9 bases in between. This CDR3 has 15 residues. CDR1 is SGHKS and CDR2 is YYEKEE in the germline V gene (reference sequence). The CDR3 DNA reads TGTGCCAGCAGCTTGTCGGCTAGCAACACCGGGGAGCTGTTTTTT. This translates into CASSLSASNTGELFF.

This chain links TRBV5-4 with TRBJ2-7; 13 nucleotides line up with TRBD2. The CDR3 totals 15 residues. Germline CDR1 reads SGHNT; CDR2 reads YYREEE (reference sequence). J was trimmed by 6 bases and V by 0 bases; bases with no gene match: 3. The CDR3 spells CASSLGWTSGGEQYF. The CDR3 coding sequence is TGTGCCAGCAGCTTGGGCTGGACTAGCGGGGGCGAGCAGTACTTC.

This clone appeared a few times. The CDR3 DNA sequence: TGTGCCAGCAGTTATAGGGGCGGCACTGAAGCTTTCTTT. Protein: CASSYRGGTEAFF. The chain uses TRBV6-6 and TRBJ1-1, with a tentative D call TRBD1 (5 bases). Trimming shortened V by 3 bases and J by 4 bases, and 9 bases separated the two germline ends. Germline V gene sequence: CDR1 MNHNY, CDR2 SVGAGI (reference sequence). CDR3 length: 13 amino acids.

This clone occurred once. The chain has TRBV5-6 and TRBJ2-5; D is uncertain. V lost 0 bases and J lost 0, with 6 bases in between. This CDR3 is built from 14 residues. Germline V gene lookup returns CDR1 SGHDT and CDR2 YYEEEE. The CDR3 DNA is TGTGCCAGCAGCTTGGTGGGCTACCAAGAGACCCAGTACTTC. It translates to CASSLVGYQETQYF.

The CDR3 nucleotides are TGTGCCAGCAGCTTTGATCAGGGGAATGAAAAACTGTTTTTT. Translating gives CASSFDQGNEKLFF. The chain combines TRBV7-6 with TRBJ1-4; a possible D gene is TRBD1 (6 bases). Per the germline V gene, CDR1 is SGHVS and CDR2 is FNYEAQ. The CDR3 consists of 14 residues. V gave up 3 bases and J gave up 5 bases, with 10 bases separating them.

This sequence joins TRBV10-3 and TRBJ2-6, with 7 bases aligning to TRBD1. The length of the CDR3 is 17 residues. Trimming removed 5 bases from V and 0 bases from J; junction bases left unmatched: 7. Germline V gene lookup returns CDR1 ENHRY and CDR2 SYGVKD. CDR3 sequence: CAISSRDSGSGANVLTF. CDR3 DNA sequence: TGTGCCATCAGTTCCCGGGACAGTGGCTCTGGGGCCAACGTCCTGACTTTC.

The genes are TRBV5-1 and TRBJ1-1; D unresolved. The V gene lost 1 base and the J gene lost 5 bases, with 12 bases spanning the gap. The germline CDR1 and CDR2 sequences are SGHRS and YFSETQ. This CDR3 region has 14 residues. The CDR3 sequence: CASSLTTGGTEAFF. CDR3 coding DNA: TGCGCCAGCAGCTTGACGACGGGAGGGACTGAAGCTTTCTTT. Drawing the rest from reference TRBV5-1 and TRBJ1-1, the complete variable domain is KAGVTQTPRYLIKTRGQQVTLSCSPISGHRSVSWYQQTPGQGLQFLFEYFSETQRNKGNFPGRFSGRQFSNSRSEMNVSTLELGDSALYLCASSLTTGGTEAFFGQGTRLTVV.

This clone has only one observation. This chain uses TRBV7-3 with TRBJ1-6; D not certain. Trimming shortened V by 5 bases and J by 3 bases, and 5 bases separated the two germline ends. CDR3 length equals 13 residues. Germline CDR1 is SGHTA and CDR2 is FQGTGA. The CDR3 DNA follows: TGTGCCAGCAGCGAACACTATAATTCACCCCTCCACTTT. Amino acid sequence: CASSEHYNSPLHF.